Listed here are 30 T cell receptor beta chains from one sample, sequenced in a study of T cell responses to AZD1222 COVID-19 vaccine. Sequenced by immunoSEQ multiplex PCR; TCRdb stores in-frame clones only, minus some. The sample includes fewer than 150,000 clones, 85% to 95% of them seen just once. The input for sequencing was peripheral blood, taken 28 days after the second AZD1222 dose. The receptors come from an adult who received the AZD1222 COVID-19 vaccine.

V and J are TRBV11-3 and TRBJ1-6; D not resolved. V was pared by 0 bases and J by 2 bases, with 11 bases between. Germline-derived CDR1 and CDR2 are SGHNT and YENEEA. This CDR3 comprises 17 residues. This CDR3 is CASSLDRQVAYNSPLHF. CDR3 coding DNA: TGTGCCAGCAGCTTAGATCGGCAGGTAGCCTATAATTCACCCCTCCACTTT.

The table lists this clone with a count of one. This chain uses TRBV20-1 with TRBJ2-5, with 7 nucleotides matching TRBD1. The germline CDR1 and CDR2 sequences are DFQATT and SNEGSKA (reference sequence). V was pared by 3 bases and J by 6 bases, with 4 bases of the junction left unmatched. This CDR3 has 12 residues. CDR3 nucleotides: TGCAGTGCTAGTTACAGGGGCAAGACCCAGTACTTC. Encoded protein: CSASYRGKTQYF.

The rearrangement uses TRBV6-5 and TRBJ1-1; D gene unclear. The CDR3 has 13 residues. Trimming cost V 4 bases and J 3 bases, with 9 bases left between them. CDR1 and CDR2 from the germline V gene are MNHEY and SVGAGI. Written as DNA, the CDR3 is TGTGCCAGCAGTTTACAGCGGGACACTGAAGCTTTCTTT. Its translation: CASSLQRDTEAFF.

The rearrangement links TRBV10-3 to TRBJ1-1, with D hard to call. The germline V gene encodes CDR1 ENHRY and CDR2 SYGVKD. The CDR3 runs to 11 residues. The chain's CDR3 is CATGRNTEAFF. The CDR3 DNA is TGTGCTACTGGGCGGAACACTGAAGCTTTCTTT.

This chain links TRBV19 with TRBJ1-6, with TRBD1 matching over 8 bases. Unmatched junction bases numbered 5, after V lost 4 bases and J lost 9 bases. The CDR3 contains 14 residues. The germline V gene encodes CDR1 LNHDA and CDR2 SQIVND (reference sequence). The CDR3 spells CASSSRQGLSPLHF. The DNA for the CDR3 is TGTGCCAGTAGTAGTCGACAGGGGCTTTCACCCCTCCACTTT. Filled out from reference TRBV19 and TRBJ1-6, the complete variable domain reads DGGITQSPKYLFRKEGQNVTLSCEQNLNHDAMYWYRQDPGQGLRLIYYSQIVNDFQKGDIAEGYSVSREKKESFPLTVTSAQKNPTAFYLCASSSRQGLSPLHFGNGTRLTVT.

The V gene is TRBV7-2, the J gene TRBJ1-4; a possible D gene is TRBD1 (5 bases). The germline V gene has CDR1 SGHTA and CDR2 FQGNSA. Trimming took off 1 base at V and 8 bases at J, with 14 bases between the two ends. The CDR3 is 15 residues long. The CDR3 region is CASSLGRQGREKLFF. CDR3 sequence (DNA): TGTGCCAGCAGCTTAGGGCGCCAGGGTCGAGAAAAACTGTTTTTT.

The J gene is TRBJ2-7, the V gene TRBV29-1; TRBD1 matches at 7 bases. Per the germline V gene, CDR1 is SQVTM and CDR2 is ANQGSEA. CDR3 length equals 14 residues. Unmatched junction bases numbered 6, after V lost 4 bases and J lost 0 bases. The CDR3: CSVAGTESSYEQYF. Written as DNA, the CDR3 is TGCAGCGTTGCCGGGACAGAGAGCTCCTACGAGCAGTACTTC.

The chain joins TRBV10-3 to TRBJ1-1; the match to TRBD1 covers 7 bases. The CDR3 totals 13 residues. Germline CDR1 reads ENHRY; CDR2 reads SYGVKD. Losses at the gene ends were 0 bases for V and 8 bases for J; bases not matched to a gene: 3. CDR3 nucleotides: TGTGCCATCAGTGAGTCGACAGGGATCGAAGCTTTCTTT. It specifies CAISESTGIEAFF.

The gene calls are TRBV21-1 and TRBJ1-6; TRBD1 reflects the table's D call only, with no check against the DNA. TRBV21-1 is described as a pseudogene. The CDR3 loop spans 18 amino acids. The CDR3 reads CASSNISVGQGDVSPLHF. CDR3 coding DNA: TGTGCCAGCAGCAATATTAGTGTGGGACAGGGAGACGTTTCACCCCTCCACTTT.

This clone was picked up one time. This chain uses TRBV5-6 with TRBJ1-5; a weak D match, TRBD1 (6 bases). CDR3 length: 15 residues. Germline V gene data show CDR1 as SGHDT and CDR2 as YYEEEE. Trimming shortened V by 1 base and J by 2 bases, and 10 bases separated the two germline ends. The chain's CDR3 is CASSLRGLGNQPQHF. The CDR3 coding sequence is TGTGCCAGCAGCTTGCGGGGGCTTGGCAATCAGCCCCAGCATTTT.

The chain recombines TRBV5-5 with TRBJ2-7; TRBD2 aligns across 11 bases. CDR3 length: 19 residues. Trimming at V came to 0 bases and at J to 1 base, leaving 12 bases not matched to a gene. CDR1 is SGHKS and CDR2 is YYEKEE in the germline V gene (reference sequence). The CDR3 reads CASSLGRGLADRSSYEQYF. The DNA of the CDR3 is TGTGCCAGCAGCTTGGGGCGGGGACTAGCGGACCGTTCTTCCTACGAGCAGTACTTC.

V and J are TRBV9 and TRBJ2-1; D gene ambiguous. Germline V gene lookup returns CDR1 SGDLS and CDR2 YYNGEE. The V end was cut by 0 bases, the J end by 8 bases, with 9 bases between. This CDR3 spans 13 amino acids. CDR3 region: CASSVAKGHEQFF. The CDR3 DNA follows: TGTGCCAGCAGCGTAGCCAAGGGCCATGAGCAGTTCTTC.

This clone was picked up one time. For the CDR3, the DNA is TGCGCCAGCAGTCGAGGGGACAGGTCTTTCACAGATACGCAGTATTTT. As protein: CASSRGDRSFTDTQYF. This sequence joins TRBV23-1 and TRBJ2-3, with 8 bases that match TRBD1. TRBV23-1 is treated as an ORF (open reading frame) with a function not yet certain. Trimming cost V 4 bases and J 2 bases; bases outside gene matches: 8. The length of the CDR3 is 16 residues.

The chain recombines TRBV19 with TRBJ2-4; 7 bases are a match to TRBD1. Germline V gene sequence: CDR1 LNHDA, CDR2 SQIVND (reference sequence). The junction had 0 bases not matched to a gene; V was cut back by 4 bases and J by 0 bases. The length of the CDR3 is 14 residues. The CDR3 DNA follows: TGTGCCAGTAGTAACAGGGGAGCCAAAAACATTCAGTACTTC. It specifies CASSNRGAKNIQYF.

This clone was seen only once. The J gene is TRBJ1-4, the V gene TRBV7-9; possible D gene TRBD1, 6 bases. This CDR3 has 15 amino acids. Germline V gives CDR1 SEHNR, CDR2 FQNEAQ (reference sequence). V lost 6 bases and J lost 2, with 13 bases in between. CDR3 sequence: CASRAPTGTNEKLFF. In nucleotides, the CDR3 is TGTGCCAGCAGGGCTCCTACAGGGACTAATGAAAAACTGTTTTTT.

The rearrangement links TRBV5-1 to TRBJ2-7, with 8 positions matching TRBD2. CDR3 length equals 14 residues. The ends lost 6 bases at V and 4 bases at J; junction bases unmatched: 9. Germline V CDR1 and CDR2: SGHRS, YFSETQ. The CDR3, as DNA: TGCGCCAGCAAGTTAGCGGGGTCATCATACGAGCAGTACTTC. Encoded protein: CASKLAGSSYEQYF.

This chain links TRBV6-5 with TRBJ1-2, with TRBD1 matching 7 bases. J lost 3 bases, V lost 4 bases, and 8 bases had no gene match. Germline V CDR1 and CDR2: MNHEY, SVGAGI. This CDR3 is 15 amino acids long. In DNA, the CDR3 is TGTGCCAGCAGTTCCGCCGGAGGGGGCGACTATGGCTACACCTTC. Translated: CASSSAGGGDYGYTF.

This chain uses TRBV18 with TRBJ1-3, with D perhaps matching TRBD1 (5 bases). CDR1 and CDR2 from the germline V gene are KGHSH and LQKENI. There are 15 residues in the CDR3. V dropped 5 bases and J dropped 4 bases, with 15 bases sitting between them. CDR3 DNA: TGTGCCAGCTCAGCCGGAGGGGTGTCCGGAAACACCATATATTTT. It specifies CASSAGGVSGNTIYF.

This chain uses TRBV5-4 with TRBJ1-1; D gene unclear. V was trimmed by 4 bases and J by 1 base, leaving 14 bases between them. This CDR3 region has 15 residues. Germline assignment: CDR1 SGHNT and CDR2 YYREEE (reference sequence). CDR3 sequence reads: CASSPRAEANTEAFF. CDR3 in DNA: TGTGCCAGCAGCCCCCGGGCCGAAGCGAACACTGAAGCTTTCTTT.

V usage is TRBV7-9 and J usage is TRBJ2-5; 9 nucleotides line up with TRBD2. The CDR3 extends over 16 amino acids. Germline lookup yields CDR1 SEHNR and CDR2 FQNEAQ (reference sequence). The trim removed 5 bases at V and 1 base at J, leaving 8 bases unmatched. CDR3 region: CASSRFQTSGQETQYF. The CDR3 DNA is TGTGCCAGCAGCCGCTTCCAGACTAGCGGCCAAGAGACCCAGTACTTC.

This clone was seen only a few times. This specimen includes other DNA sequences encoding the same CDR3. The chain employs TRBV12-3 or TRBV12-4 and TRBJ1-2; no reliable D call. The CDR3 loop spans 12 amino acids. V was trimmed by 6 bases and J by 8 bases, leaving 13 bases between them. The CDR3 DNA reads as TGTGCCAGCAGCCTCCGGGTGGGGGGCTACACCTTC. Protein product: CASSLRVGGYTF.

CDR3 protein: CASTTDRQETQYF. The CDR3 DNA reads as TGTGCCAGCACCACCGACAGACAAGAGACCCAGTACTTC. The J gene is TRBJ2-5, the V gene TRBV11-2; tentative D call: TRBD1 (5 bases). Germline CDR1 and CDR2: SGHAT and FQNNGV. The V and J ends lost 7 bases and 2 bases respectively, with 11 bases between them. This CDR3 is 13 amino acids long.

V is TRBV2 and J is TRBJ1-5; the D is unclear. Germline-derived CDR1 and CDR2 are SNHLY and FYNNEI. The CDR3 extends over 15 amino acids. V dropped 3 bases and J dropped 0 bases, with 9 bases sitting between them. Here the CDR3 reads CASSEASYSNQPQHF. The CDR3 DNA is TGTGCCAGCAGTGAGGCAAGTTATAGCAATCAGCCCCAGCATTTT.

DNA for the CDR3: TGTGCCAGCAGCCCCCGAGGATATACGCAGTATTTT. As protein: CASSPRGYTQYF. The rearrangement joins TRBV14 to TRBJ2-3; no reliable D call. Germline values: CDR1 SGHDN, CDR2 FVKESK. With 4 bases removed from V and 7 bases from J, the gap between germline ends came to 9 bases. This CDR3 spans 12 amino acids.

V usage is TRBV4-3 and J usage is TRBJ1-2, with no clear D. V lost 0 bases, J lost 4 bases, and 12 bases lay in between. Per the germline V gene, CDR1 is LGHNA and CDR2 is YSLEER. The CDR3 is 15 amino acids. CDR3 sequence (DNA): TGCGCCAGCAGCCAAGATGGGCGGACCCGCTATGGCTACACCTTC. It yields the protein CASSQDGRTRYGYTF.

The chain carries TRBV19 and TRBJ1-2; 7 nucleotides line up with TRBD1. Germline lookup yields CDR1 LNHDA and CDR2 SQIVND (reference sequence). The CDR3 contains 15 residues. V trimming: 7 bases; J trimming: 3 bases; junction bases outside the gene matches: 11. CDR3 in amino acids: CASTITGQRDYGYTF. The CDR3 coding sequence is TGTGCCAGTACCATCACGGGACAGCGAGACTATGGCTACACCTTC.

The J gene is TRBJ1-2, the V gene TRBV14, with 10 bases matching TRBD1. The CDR3 runs to 15 residues. Germline loops: CDR1 SGHDN, CDR2 FVKESK. The J segment lost 3 bases and the V segment lost 3 bases, leaving 4 bases of the junction unmatched. Written as DNA, the CDR3 is TGTGCCAGCAGCCACCAGACAGGGGGCGACTATGGCTACACCTTC. Protein sequence: CASSHQTGGDYGYTF.

The chain joins TRBV19 to TRBJ1-6; 8 positions agree with TRBD1. Germline V gene sequence: CDR1 LNHDA, CDR2 SQIVND (reference sequence). The V and J ends lost 2 bases and 8 bases, in that order; junction bases with no gene match: 11. The CDR3 loop spans 17 amino acids. CDR3 DNA: TGTGCCAGTAGTATACTAATCCGACAGGGGATGGATTCACCCCTCCACTTT. Encoded protein: CASSILIRQGMDSPLHF.

The chain recombines TRBV27 with TRBJ2-3, with TRBD2 matching 13 bases. CDR3 length: 15 amino acids. Germline V gene sequence: CDR1 MNHEY, CDR2 SMNVEV (reference sequence). J gave up 7 bases and V 3 bases, and 4 bases lay outside the gene matches. CDR3 sequence: CASSLVLAGGYTQYF. CDR3 in DNA: TGTGCCAGCAGTTTGGTACTAGCGGGAGGGTATACGCAGTATTTT.

A single count supports this clone. This chain joins TRBV3-1 (or the pseudogene TRBV3-2) and TRBJ2-1; TRBD2 agrees at 7 bases. This CDR3 has 15 residues. CDR1 is LGHDT, CDR2 YNNKEL, per germline (reference sequence). The J segment lost 5 bases and the V segment lost 1 base, leaving 5 bases of the junction unmatched. The CDR3 DNA reads TGTGCCAGCAGCCAAGTAGGACTAGACAACAATGAGCAGTTCTTC. Its protein product is CASSQVGLDNNEQFF.